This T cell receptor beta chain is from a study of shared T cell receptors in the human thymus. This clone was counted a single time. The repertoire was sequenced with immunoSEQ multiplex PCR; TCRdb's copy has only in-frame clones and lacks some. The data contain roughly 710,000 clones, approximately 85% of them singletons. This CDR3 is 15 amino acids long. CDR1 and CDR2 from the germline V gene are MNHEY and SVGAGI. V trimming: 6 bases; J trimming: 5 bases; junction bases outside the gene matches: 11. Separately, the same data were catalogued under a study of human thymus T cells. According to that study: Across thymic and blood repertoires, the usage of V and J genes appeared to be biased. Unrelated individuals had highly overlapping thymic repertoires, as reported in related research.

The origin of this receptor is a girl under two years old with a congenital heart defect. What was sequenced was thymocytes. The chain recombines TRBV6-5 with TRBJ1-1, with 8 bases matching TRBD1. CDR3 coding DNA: TGTGCCAGCAGACTCACACGACAGGGGAGTACTGAAGCTTTCTTT. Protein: CASRLTRQGSTEAFF.